This T cell receptor (beta chain) was sequenced for a study of early T cells in non-severe SARS-CoV-2 infection (dated by TCRdb to about 2021). With regard to the full study: TCR sequencing used bulk RNA from unsorted whole blood, so alpha and beta chains could not be paired. What the research found in general, with its limitations: Matching against VDJdb was skewed toward anti-spike CD8 responses, likely underestimated virus-specific expansions, and missed private and CD4 specificities.

The library was prepared using 5' RACE. The listed sequencing device is NextSeq 500. In the TCR library protocol, unique molecular identifiers were attached to individual cDNA molecules to correct for PCR bias and sequencing error. Sequencing covered both TCR alpha and beta chains, and within each sample the abundances of alpha and beta sequences were tightly co-correlated. Per the authors' processing: Decombinator V4 was used to perform V gene, J gene and CDR3 annotation of TCR sequences. TCRs were defined as expanded if a significant change between any two time points was detected under a Poisson model with p below 0.0001. Abundances of TCRs were expressed as counts per million after normalisation to the total number of TCRs sequenced in each sample. TRAV1-2 paired with TRAJ12, TRAJ20 or TRAJ33 defined MAIT TCRs, while TRAV10 paired with TRAJ18 defined iNKT TCRs. VDJdb, accessed on 1 November 2021, was searched for TCRs annotated for CMV, EBV and SARS-CoV-2, and TCRs annotated for more than one antigen were excluded. TCRdb trimmed the raw reads at Q25, called clones with MiXCR and kept productive beta chains. Merged by CDR3 protein, the rows form single entries marked with the most common genes and DNA. What appears here as the V and J calls and clone size reflects TCRdb's work, not the paper's. A total of more than 90,000 distinct CDR3 sequences appear in this sample, approximately 10% of them only once. The ten largest make up around 5% of the sample.

The germline V gene encodes CDR1 MDHEN and CDR2 SYDVKM. Reading from cysteine to phenylalanine, the CDR3 counts 15 amino acids. CDR3 DNA only is kept here, 45 bases in frame from base 1. V is pared back by 5 bases and J by 6 bases, with 19 bases lying between the germline termini. Set within a cohort of healthcare workers in London, UK, this nested case-control study involved weekly PCR testing of nasopharyngeal swabs along with blood sampling. Healthcare workers were enrolled in the week of the UK lockdown, from 23 to 31 March 2020, and were followed every week for up to roughly 15 weeks. This clonotype was picked up a small number of times. Its antigen remains undetermined. Per-nucleotide qualities are absent, and no much larger clonotype sits a single base away.

In this chain, TRBV28 is recombined with TRBJ2-5, with no D gene named confidently. Sequenced material: whole blood. This TCR derives from an adult who was a healthcare worker with PCR-confirmed SARS-CoV-2 infection or an uninfected control (not recorded which). The nucleotide sequence is given as TGTGCCAGCAGTAGGAGTACTTTCGTCGCGAAGACCCAGTACTTC. This yields the protein CASSRSTFVAKTQYF.